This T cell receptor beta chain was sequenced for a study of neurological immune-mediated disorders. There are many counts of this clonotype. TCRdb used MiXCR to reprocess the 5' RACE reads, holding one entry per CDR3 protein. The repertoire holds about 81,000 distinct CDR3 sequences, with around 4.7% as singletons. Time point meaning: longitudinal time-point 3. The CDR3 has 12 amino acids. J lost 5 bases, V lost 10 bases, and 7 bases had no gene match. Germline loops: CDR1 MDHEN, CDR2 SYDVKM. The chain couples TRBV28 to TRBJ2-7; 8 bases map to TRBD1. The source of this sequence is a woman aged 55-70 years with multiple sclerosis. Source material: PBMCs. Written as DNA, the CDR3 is TGTGCCATCCGGACAGGGAGCAACGAGCAGTACTTC. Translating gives CAIRTGSNEQYF.